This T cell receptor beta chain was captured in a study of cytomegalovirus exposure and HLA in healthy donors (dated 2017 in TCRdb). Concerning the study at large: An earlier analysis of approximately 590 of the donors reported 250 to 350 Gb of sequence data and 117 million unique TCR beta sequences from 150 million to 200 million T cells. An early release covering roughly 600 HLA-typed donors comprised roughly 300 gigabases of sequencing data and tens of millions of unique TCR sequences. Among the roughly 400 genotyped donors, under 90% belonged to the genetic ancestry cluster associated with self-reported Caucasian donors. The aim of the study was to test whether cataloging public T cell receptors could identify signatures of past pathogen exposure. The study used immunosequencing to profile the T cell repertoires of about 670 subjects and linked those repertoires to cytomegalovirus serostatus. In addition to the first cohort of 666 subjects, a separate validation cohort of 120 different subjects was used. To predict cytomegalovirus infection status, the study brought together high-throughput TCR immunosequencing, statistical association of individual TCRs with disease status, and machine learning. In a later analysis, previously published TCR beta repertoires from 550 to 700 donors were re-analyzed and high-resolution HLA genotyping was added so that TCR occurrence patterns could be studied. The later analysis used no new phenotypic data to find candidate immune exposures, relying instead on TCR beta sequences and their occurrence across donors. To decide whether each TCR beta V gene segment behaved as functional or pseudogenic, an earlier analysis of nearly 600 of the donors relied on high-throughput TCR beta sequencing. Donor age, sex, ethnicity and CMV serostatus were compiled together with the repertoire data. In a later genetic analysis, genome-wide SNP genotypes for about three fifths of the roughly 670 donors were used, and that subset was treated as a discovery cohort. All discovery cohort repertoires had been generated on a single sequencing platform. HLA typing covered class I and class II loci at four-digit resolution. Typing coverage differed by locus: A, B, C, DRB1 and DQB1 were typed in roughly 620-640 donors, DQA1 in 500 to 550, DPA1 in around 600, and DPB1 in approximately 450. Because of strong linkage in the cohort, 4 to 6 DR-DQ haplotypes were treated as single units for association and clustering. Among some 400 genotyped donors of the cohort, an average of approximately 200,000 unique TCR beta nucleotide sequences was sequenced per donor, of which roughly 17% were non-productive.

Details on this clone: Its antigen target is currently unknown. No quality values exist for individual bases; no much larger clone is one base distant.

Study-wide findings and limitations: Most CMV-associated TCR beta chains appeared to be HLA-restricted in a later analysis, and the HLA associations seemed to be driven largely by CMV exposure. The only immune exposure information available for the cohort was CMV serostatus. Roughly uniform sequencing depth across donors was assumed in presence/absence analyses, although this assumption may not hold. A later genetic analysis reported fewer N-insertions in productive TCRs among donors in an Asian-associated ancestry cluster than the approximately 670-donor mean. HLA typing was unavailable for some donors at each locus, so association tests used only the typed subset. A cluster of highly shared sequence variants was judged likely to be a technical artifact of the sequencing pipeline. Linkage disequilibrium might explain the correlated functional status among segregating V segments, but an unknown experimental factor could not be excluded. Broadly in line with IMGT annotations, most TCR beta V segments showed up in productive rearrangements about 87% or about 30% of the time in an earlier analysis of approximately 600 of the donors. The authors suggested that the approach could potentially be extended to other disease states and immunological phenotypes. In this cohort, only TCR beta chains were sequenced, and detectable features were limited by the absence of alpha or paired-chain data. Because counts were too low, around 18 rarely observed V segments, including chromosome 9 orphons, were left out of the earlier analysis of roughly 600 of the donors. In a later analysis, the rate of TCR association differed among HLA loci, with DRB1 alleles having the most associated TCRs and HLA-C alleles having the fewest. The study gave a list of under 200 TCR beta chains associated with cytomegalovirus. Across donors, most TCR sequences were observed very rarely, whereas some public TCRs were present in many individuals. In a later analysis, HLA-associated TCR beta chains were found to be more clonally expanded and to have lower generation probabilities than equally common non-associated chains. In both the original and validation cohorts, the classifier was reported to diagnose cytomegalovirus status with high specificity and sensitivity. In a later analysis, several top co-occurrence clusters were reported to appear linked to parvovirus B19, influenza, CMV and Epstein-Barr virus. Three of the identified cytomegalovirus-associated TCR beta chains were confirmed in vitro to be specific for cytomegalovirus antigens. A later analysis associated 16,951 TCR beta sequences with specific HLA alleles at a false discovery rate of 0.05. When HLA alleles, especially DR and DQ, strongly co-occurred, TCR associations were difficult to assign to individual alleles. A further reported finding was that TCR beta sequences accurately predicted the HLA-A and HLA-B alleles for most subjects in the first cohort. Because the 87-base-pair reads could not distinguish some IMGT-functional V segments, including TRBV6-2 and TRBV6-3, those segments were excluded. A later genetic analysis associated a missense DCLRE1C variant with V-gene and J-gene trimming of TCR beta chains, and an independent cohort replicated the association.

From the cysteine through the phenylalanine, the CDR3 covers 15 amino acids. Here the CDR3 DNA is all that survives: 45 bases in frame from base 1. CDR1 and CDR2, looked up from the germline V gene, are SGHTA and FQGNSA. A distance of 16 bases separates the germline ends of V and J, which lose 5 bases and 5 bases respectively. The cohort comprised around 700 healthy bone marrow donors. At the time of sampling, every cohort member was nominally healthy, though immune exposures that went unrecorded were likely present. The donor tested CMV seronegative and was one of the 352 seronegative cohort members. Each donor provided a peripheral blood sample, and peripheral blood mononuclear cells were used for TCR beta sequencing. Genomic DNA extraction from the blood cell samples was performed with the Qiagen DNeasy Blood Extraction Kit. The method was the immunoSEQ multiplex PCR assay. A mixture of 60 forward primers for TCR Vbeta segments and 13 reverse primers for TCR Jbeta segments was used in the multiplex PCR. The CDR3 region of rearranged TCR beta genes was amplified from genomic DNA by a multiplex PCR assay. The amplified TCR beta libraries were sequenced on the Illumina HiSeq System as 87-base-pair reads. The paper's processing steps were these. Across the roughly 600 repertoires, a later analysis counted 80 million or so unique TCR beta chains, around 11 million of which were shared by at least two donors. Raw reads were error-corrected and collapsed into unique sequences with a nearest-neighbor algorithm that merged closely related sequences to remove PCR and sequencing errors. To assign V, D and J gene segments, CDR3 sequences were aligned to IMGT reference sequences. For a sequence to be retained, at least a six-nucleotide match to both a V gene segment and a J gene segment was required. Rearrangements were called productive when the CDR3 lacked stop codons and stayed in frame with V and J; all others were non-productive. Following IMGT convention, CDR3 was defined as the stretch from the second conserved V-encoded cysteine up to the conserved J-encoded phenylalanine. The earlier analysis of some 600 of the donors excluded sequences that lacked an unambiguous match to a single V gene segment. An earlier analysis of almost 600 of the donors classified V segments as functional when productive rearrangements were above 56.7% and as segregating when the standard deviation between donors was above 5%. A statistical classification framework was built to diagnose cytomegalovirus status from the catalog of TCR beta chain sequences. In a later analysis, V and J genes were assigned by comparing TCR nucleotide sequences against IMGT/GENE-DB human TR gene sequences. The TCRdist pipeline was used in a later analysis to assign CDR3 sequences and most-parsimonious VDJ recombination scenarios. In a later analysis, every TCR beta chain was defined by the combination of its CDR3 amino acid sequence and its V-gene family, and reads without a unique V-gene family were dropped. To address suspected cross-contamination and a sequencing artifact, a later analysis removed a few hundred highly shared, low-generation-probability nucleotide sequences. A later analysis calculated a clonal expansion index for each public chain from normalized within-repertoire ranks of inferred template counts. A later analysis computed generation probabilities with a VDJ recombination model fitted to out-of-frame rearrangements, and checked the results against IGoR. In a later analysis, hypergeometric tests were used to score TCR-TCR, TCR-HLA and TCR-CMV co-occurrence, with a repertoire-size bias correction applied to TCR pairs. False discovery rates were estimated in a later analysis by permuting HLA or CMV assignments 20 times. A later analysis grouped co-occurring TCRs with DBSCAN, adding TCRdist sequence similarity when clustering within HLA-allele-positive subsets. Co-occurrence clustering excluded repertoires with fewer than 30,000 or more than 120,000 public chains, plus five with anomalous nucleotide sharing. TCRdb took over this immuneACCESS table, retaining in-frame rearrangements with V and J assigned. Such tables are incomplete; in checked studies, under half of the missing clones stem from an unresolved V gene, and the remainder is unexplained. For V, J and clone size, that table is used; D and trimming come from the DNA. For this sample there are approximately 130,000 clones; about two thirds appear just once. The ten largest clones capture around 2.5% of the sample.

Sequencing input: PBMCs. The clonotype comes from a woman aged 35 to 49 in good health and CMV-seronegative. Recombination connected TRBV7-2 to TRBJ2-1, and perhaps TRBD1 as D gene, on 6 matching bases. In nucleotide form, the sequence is TGTGCCAGCAGCCGCGAGGTAGGGACAAACAATGAGCAGTTCTTC. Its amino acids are CASSREVGTNNEQFF.